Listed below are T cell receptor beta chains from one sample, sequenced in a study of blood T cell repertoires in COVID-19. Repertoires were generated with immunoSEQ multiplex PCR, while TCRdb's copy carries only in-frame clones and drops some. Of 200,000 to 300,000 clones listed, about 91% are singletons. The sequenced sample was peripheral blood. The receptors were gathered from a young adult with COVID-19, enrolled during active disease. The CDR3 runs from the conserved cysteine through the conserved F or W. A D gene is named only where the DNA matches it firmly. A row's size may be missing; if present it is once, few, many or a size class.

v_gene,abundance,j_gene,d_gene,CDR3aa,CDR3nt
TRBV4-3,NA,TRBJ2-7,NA,CASSQAGGDTYEQYF,TGCGCCAGCAGCCAAGCCGGAGGAGATACCTACGAGCAGTACTTC
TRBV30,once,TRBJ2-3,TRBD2,CAWRRFASGTVDTQYF,TGTGCCTGGAGACGATTCGCTAGCGGGACGGTAGATACGCAGTATTTT
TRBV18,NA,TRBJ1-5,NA,CASSPSPGGTQHF,TGTGCCAGCTCCCCGAGTCCCGGGGGGACCCAGCATTTT
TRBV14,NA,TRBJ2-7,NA,CASSQGSEQYF,TGTGCCAGCAGCCAGGGCAGCGAGCAGTACTTC
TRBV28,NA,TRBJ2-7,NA,CASSHNINEQYF,TGTGCCAGCAGCCACAACATCAACGAGCAGTACTTC
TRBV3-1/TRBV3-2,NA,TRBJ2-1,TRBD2,CASSHLLAGGYEQFF,TGTGCCAGCAGCCATCTACTAGCGGGAGGGTATGAGCAGTTCTTC
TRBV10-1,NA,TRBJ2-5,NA,CASSEPWGQAQGKTQYF,TGCGCCAGCAGTGAGCCCTGGGGGCAGGCTCAAGGAAAGACCCAGTACTTC
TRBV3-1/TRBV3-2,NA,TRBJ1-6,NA,CASSQVTGSYNSPLHF,TGTGCCAGCAGCCAAGTCACAGGCTCTTATAATTCACCCCTCCACTTT
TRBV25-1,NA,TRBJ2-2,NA,CASSGRDIGELFF,TGTGCCAGCAGCGGGAGAGATATCGGGGAGCTGTTTTTT
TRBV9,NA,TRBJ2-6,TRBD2,CASSAQTSLSSGANVLTF,TGTGCCAGCAGCGCACAGACTAGCCTATCATCTGGGGCCAACGTCCTGACTTTC
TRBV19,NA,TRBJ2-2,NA,CASSIEAFTGELFF,TGTGCCAGTAGTATTGAGGCATTCACCGGGGAGCTGTTTTTT
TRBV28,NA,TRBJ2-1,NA,CASSLIKPWEGDEQFF,TGTGCCAGCAGTTTAATTAAGCCTTGGGAGGGGGATGAGCAGTTCTTC
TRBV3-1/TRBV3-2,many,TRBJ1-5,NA,CASSRSRVCSNQPQHF,TGTGCCAGCAGCCGATCCAGGGTTTGTAGCAATCAGCCCCAGCATTTT
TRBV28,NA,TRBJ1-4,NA,CASSLSRAEGKLFF,TGTGCCAGCAGTTTATCACGGGCCGAGGGAAAACTGTTTTTT
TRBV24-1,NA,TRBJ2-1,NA,CATSDSLASSYNEQFF,TGTGCCACCAGTGATAGTCTAGCAAGCTCCTACAATGAGCAGTTCTTC
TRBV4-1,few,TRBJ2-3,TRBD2,CASSQAGTRADTQYF,TGCGCCAGCAGCCAAGCCGGGACTAGAGCAGATACGCAGTATTTT
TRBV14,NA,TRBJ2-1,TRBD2,CASSSLAGQSSYNEQFF,TGTGCCAGCAGCTCACTAGCGGGACAAAGCTCCTACAATGAGCAGTTCTTC
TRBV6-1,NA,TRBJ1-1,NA,CASSEALGAKAFF,TGTGCCAGCAGTGAAGCGCTAGGGGCCAAAGCTTTCTTT
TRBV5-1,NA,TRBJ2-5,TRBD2,CASSFGTSGIQETQYF,TGCGCCAGCAGCTTCGGGACTAGCGGGATCCAAGAGACCCAGTACTTC
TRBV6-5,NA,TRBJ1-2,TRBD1,CASSNKQGAGYGYTF,TGTGCCAGCAGCAACAAACAGGGGGCTGGCTATGGCTACACCTTC
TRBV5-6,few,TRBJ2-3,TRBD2,CASSLREREGRFGTDTQYF,TGTGCCAGCAGCTTGAGGGAGCGGGAGGGCCGATTCGGCACAGATACGCAGTATTTT
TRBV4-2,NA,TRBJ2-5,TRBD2,CASSQGGQETQYF,TGTGCCAGCAGCCAGGGGGGGCAAGAGACCCAGTACTTC
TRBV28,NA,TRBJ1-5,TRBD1,CASSLYPGQKYF,TGTGCCAGCAGTTTATACCCGGGACAGAAGTATTTT
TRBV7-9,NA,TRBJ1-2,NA,CASSSTQDSSTYGYTF,TGTGCCAGCAGCTCCACCCAGGACAGTTCCACTTATGGCTACACCTTC
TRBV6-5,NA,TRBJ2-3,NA,CASSWKRGTDTQYF,TGTGCCAGCTCCTGGAAACGGGGAACAGATACGCAGTATTTT
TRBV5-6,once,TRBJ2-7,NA,CASSRLLNRVSEQYF,TGTGCCAGCAGCCGCCTACTCAATCGAGTATCCGAGCAGTACTTC
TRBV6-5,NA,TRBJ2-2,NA,CASVQGTGELFF,TGTGCCAGCGTCCAGGGGACCGGGGAGCTGTTTTTT
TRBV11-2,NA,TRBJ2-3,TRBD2,CASSLILAGSTDTQYF,TGTGCCAGCAGCTTAATCCTAGCGGGGTCCACAGATACGCAGTATTTT
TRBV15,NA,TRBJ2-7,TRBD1,CATSRDRQGVYEQYF,TGTGCCACCAGCAGAGATAGACAGGGAGTCTACGAGCAGTACTTC
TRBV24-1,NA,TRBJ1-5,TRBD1,CATSDAGQSQPQHF,TGTGCCACCAGTGATGCGGGACAGTCCCAGCCCCAGCATTTT
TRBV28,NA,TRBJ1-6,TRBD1,CASSLGQGVNSPLHF,TGTGCCAGCAGTTTGGGACAGGGGGTTAATTCACCCCTCCACTTT
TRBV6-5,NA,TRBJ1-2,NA,CASRGANYGYTF,TGTGCCAGCAGGGGCGCTAACTATGGCTACACCTTC
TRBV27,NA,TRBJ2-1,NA,CASSLLGASGDEQFF,TGTGCCAGCAGTCTCCTTGGGGCTAGTGGCGATGAGCAGTTCTTC
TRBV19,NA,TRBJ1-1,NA,CASSIDRGSTEAFF,TGTGCCAGTAGTATTGATAGGGGGAGCACTGAAGCTTTCTTT
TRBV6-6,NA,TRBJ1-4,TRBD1,CASILTGTGNEKLFF,TGTGCCAGCATTTTAACCGGGACAGGGAATGAAAAACTGTTTTTT
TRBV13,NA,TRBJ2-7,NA,CASSSPTVNSYEQYF,TGTGCCAGCAGCTCCCCCACAGTGAACTCCTACGAGCAGTACTTC
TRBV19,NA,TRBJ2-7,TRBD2,CASSPGTSGSYEQYF,TGTGCCAGTAGTCCGGGGACTAGCGGGAGCTACGAGCAGTACTTC
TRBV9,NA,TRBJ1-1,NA,CASSVDRNTEAFF,TGTGCCAGCAGCGTAGATCGGAACACTGAAGCTTTCTTT
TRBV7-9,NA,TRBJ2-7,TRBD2,CASSLVTSGSSLRYEQYF,TGTGCCAGCAGCTTAGTAACTAGCGGGAGTAGTTTAAGGTACGAGCAGTACTTC
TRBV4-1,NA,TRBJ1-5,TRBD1,CASSQGQGSNQPQHF,TGCGCCAGCAGCCAAGGACAGGGTAGCAATCAGCCCCAGCATTTT
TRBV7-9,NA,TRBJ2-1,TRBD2,CASSTSGTYNEQFF,TGTGCCAGCAGTACTAGCGGGACCTACAATGAGCAGTTCTTC
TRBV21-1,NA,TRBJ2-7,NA,CASSKANRDEQYF,TGTGCCAGCAGCAAAGCCAACAGGGACGAGCAGTACTTC
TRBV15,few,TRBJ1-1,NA,CATSRDRLNTEAFF,TGTGCCACCAGTCGTGACAGATTGAACACTGAAGCTTTCTTT
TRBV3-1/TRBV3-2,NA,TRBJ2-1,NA,CASSQDIVGGTEQFF,TGTGCCAGCAGCCAAGATATCGTGGGGGGAACTGAGCAGTTCTTC
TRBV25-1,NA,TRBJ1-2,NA,CASSPRDFYGYTF,TGTGCCAGCAGTCCCAGGGACTTTTATGGCTACACCTTC
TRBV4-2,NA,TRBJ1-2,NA,CASSQRAEIAGSVYGYTF,TGTGCCAGCAGCCAAAGGGCCGAGATCGCGGGCTCGGTTTATGGCTACACCTTC
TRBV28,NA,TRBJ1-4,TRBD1,CASSFYRRDRGPIEKLFF,TGTGCCAGCAGTTTCTACCGTAGGGACAGGGGACCGATCGAAAAACTGTTTTTT
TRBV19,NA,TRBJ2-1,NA,CASSIILSLSYNEQFF,TGTGCCAGTAGTATTATTCTCAGTCTCTCCTACAATGAGCAGTTCTTC
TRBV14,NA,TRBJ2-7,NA,CASSPGRGAEQYF,TGTGCCAGCAGCCCCGGCAGGGGAGCCGAGCAGTACTTC
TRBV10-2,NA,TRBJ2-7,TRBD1,CASSRVGTGAYEQYF,TGCGCCAGCAGCCGTGTAGGGACAGGTGCCTACGAGCAGTACTTC
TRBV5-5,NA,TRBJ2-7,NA,CASSLTGDYEQYF,TGTGCCAGCAGCTTAACGGGGGACTACGAGCAGTACTTC
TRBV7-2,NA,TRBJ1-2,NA,CASSLGANYGYTF,TGTGCCAGCAGCTTGGGGGCCAACTATGGCTACACCTTC
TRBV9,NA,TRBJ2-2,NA,CASSPRPGELFF,TGTGCCAGCAGCCCCCGTCCCGGGGAGCTGTTTTTT
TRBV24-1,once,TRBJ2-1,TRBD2,CATSAGTSGSNEQFF,TGTGCCACCAGTGCGGGGACTAGCGGGAGTAATGAGCAGTTCTTC
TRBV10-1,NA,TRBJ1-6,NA,CASSPFTGSSSYNSPLHF,TGCGCCAGCAGTCCCTTCACAGGGAGTAGCTCCTATAATTCACCCCTCCACTTT